This entry features one T cell receptor (beta chain) sequence. Its antigen is undetermined. These data come from a study of OX40 agonist ivuxolimab in advanced cancers. For the study at large: Ivuxolimab, an agonist antibody against OX40 (CD134), was given to patients. Patients with prior anti-PD-1, anti-PD-L1 or anti-CTLA-4 therapy were eligible; about 41% had some. The study's findings and limits: Several nonresponders also turned out to have low normalized T-cell clonal expansion. The mean number of expanded clones was higher in CD8+ T cells than in CD4+.

The germline V gene encodes CDR1 MDHEN and CDR2 SYDVKM. The CDR3 length is 14 residues. The J segment lost 7 bases and the V segment lost 6 bases, leaving 5 bases of the junction unmatched. The table came from immunoSEQ multiplex PCR; TCRdb's copy has only in-frame clones and leaves some out. The data contain about 33,000 clones, about 81% of them singletons. Sample: CD4+ or CD8+ T cells sorted from blood, taken in a trial of the OX40 agonist ivuxolimab. The clonotype originates from an adult with an advanced solid tumor such as melanoma, head and neck, liver or kidney cancer. The chain has TRBV28 and TRBJ1-6; 8 bases fit TRBD1. The CDR3 is CASRLRQGNSPLHF. In nucleotides, the CDR3 is TGTGCCAGCAGACTACGACAGGGGAATTCACCCCTCCACTTT.